This TCR beta chain was captured in a study of regulatory T cells in long-lasting Graves disease. V dropped 2 bases and J dropped 3; count of bases not matched to a gene: 4. This CDR3 is 16 amino acids long. The germline gives CDR1 SNHLY, CDR2 FYNNEI. The time point: newly diagnosed GD, antithyroid drugs for less than 3 months. TCR sequences were obtained from RNA taken from PBMCs. This clonotype has just a few counts. Investigators prepared the TCR beta libraries by applying iRepertoire HTBI primers and Arm-PCR of CDR3 regions. TCRdb processed the multiplex PCR reads anew with MiXCR; each CDR3 protein has one entry. The top ten hold just under 30% of the sample, which has approximately 350,000 distinct CDR3 sequences, approximately 15% seen once. These data were also filed under a second study, of T cells in Graves' hyperthyroidism and ophthalmopathy.

This sample comprised peripheral blood mononuclear cells (PBMCs), obtained at new diagnosis, from a patient treated with antithyroid drugs. The V and J genes are TRBV2 and TRBJ2-3; 11 positions match TRBD2. The receptor's source is a man aged 35 to 55 with Graves disease. DNA of the CDR3: TGTGCCAGCAGTGAACGGGCTAGCGGGGGGACAGATACGCAGTATTTT. It specifies CASSERASGGTDTQYF.